This TCR beta chain was identified during a study of cytomegalovirus exposure and HLA in healthy donors. Whole-study context: Later, an analysis reported that the 95 to 150 validation repertoires had used the same platform as the roughly 660 first-cohort repertoires. Findings and limits, study-wide: In vitro work confirmed that a few CMV-associated chains recognize CMV antigens.

In the case of this clone: Its antigen remains unidentified.

Assay: immunoSEQ multiplex PCR; the TCRdb copy retains only in-frame clones and omits some. The table includes more than 250,000 clones, less than 95% detected once. The donors were members of the approximately 120-subject validation cohort (separate from the approximately 650-subject first cohort). Losses at the gene ends were 2 bases for V and 5 bases for J; bases not matched to a gene: 7. This CDR3 contains 16 residues. Germline V gives CDR1 SGHRS, CDR2 YFSETQ. The sequencing input was PBMCs. The chain recombines TRBV5-1 with TRBJ2-5, with 12 bases matching TRBD2. The clonotype was recovered from a woman aged 25 to 39 in good health and CMV-seronegative. The CDR3 reads CASSFQRLAGVETQYF. The CDR3 DNA sequence: TGCGCCAGCAGCTTCCAAAGACTAGCGGGAGTGGAGACCCAGTACTTC.